The T cell receptor beta chain described here comes from a study of blood T cells in healthy people across ages. Points from the study as a whole: There were more naive CD4+ cells and higher diversity in long-lived donors than in aged donors.

Trimming removed 4 bases from V and 8 bases from J; junction bases left unmatched: 6. The CDR3 is made up of 15 amino acids. Germline V gene data show CDR1 as KGHSH and CDR2 as LQKENI. Worth noting for this clonotype: Its antigen is not known.

The second PCR ran roughly 7 to 11 cycles with a sample-barcoded 5' primer and J-beta primers. TCRdb called the 5' RACE reads again in MiXCR, with one record for every CDR3 protein. This table holds roughly 680,000 distinct CDR3 sequences, about half found once. This sequence joins TRBV18 and TRBJ2-1, with 12 bases lining up with TRBD2. This TCR derives from a woman aged 60 to 75 in good health. The sequenced sample was blood. CDR3: CASSLGLAGQDEQFF. In nucleotides, the CDR3 is TGTGCCAGCTCACTAGGACTAGCGGGACAGGATGAGCAGTTCTTC.